The T cell receptor (beta chain) described here comes from a study of patients and donors after allogeneic stem cell transplantation. One entry per CDR3 protein results from TCRdb running MiXCR on the RT-PCR reads. The sample contains approximately 250,000 distinct CDR3 sequences, around an eighth of which appear only once. The V and J ends lost 6 bases and 0 bases, in that order; junction bases with no gene match: 10. The CDR3 is made up of 16 amino acids. Germline CDR1 and CDR2: MNHEY and SVGEGT. The sample consisted of blood, either unsorted or a sorted T cell fraction (not recorded which). The chain carries TRBV6-2 or TRBV6-3 and TRBJ2-7, with 8 positions matching TRBD2. The source is a human donor who was either an allogeneic HSCT recipient or a stem cell or donor lymphocyte infusion donor (not recorded which). It is not recorded whose cells these are; they may come from a transplant donor. The CDR3 reads CASRLGRLAISYEQYF. The DNA for the CDR3 is TGTGCCAGCAGGCTTGGTAGACTAGCGATCTCCTACGAGCAGTACTTC.